This note documents a single T cell receptor beta chain sequence. This entry is derived from a study of blood T cell repertoires in COVID-19. About the research overall: Acute-phase and convalescent COVID-19 samples originated in the United States, Italy and Spain.

Germline V lookup: CDR1 SNHLY, CDR2 FYNNEI. The CDR3 runs 13 residues. V was shortened by 7 bases and J by 2 bases, with 9 bases between the two germline ends. Sequencing used immunoSEQ multiplex PCR; TCRdb keeps in-frame clones, though not all of them. The table lists roughly 200,000 clones, 88% of them singletons, with under 6.5% in the top ten. This TCR derives from a man aged 35 to 55 with active or convalescent COVID-19. V is TRBV2 and J is TRBJ1-5; D is perhaps TRBD1 (6 bases). The sample comprised peripheral blood. The CDR3: CASKKGGNQPQHF. CDR3 coding DNA: TGTGCCAGCAAAAAGGGGGGCAATCAGCCCCAGCATTTT.